Following are 29 T cell receptor beta chains from one sample sequenced in a study of beta chain features in type 1 diabetes. Overall study findings and caveats: Moderate but significant shortening of TCRB CDR3s was recorded in all four CD4+ subsets from Type 1 diabetes patients.

No antigens are known for them. Isolated RNA was reverse transcribed in full, so expressed TCRB transcripts were sequenced. Clones were read by immunoSEQ multiplex PCR, and TCRdb kept only the in-frame ones, dropping some. The sample carries a few hundred thousand clones, approximately 12% recorded once. Input material: naive CD4+ T cells from blood. All receptors come from a woman aged 18-29 years with type 1 diabetes.

The table lists this clone with a few counts. The chain links TRBV5-6 to TRBJ1-2, with 8 bases identical to TRBD1. V shed 1 base, J shed 7 bases, and the junction held 9 bases outside the gene matches. Germline V gene lookup returns CDR1 SGHDT and CDR2 YYEEEE. The CDR3 runs to 15 residues. The CDR3 spells CASSLSGGGFGGYTF. Written as DNA, the CDR3 is TGTGCCAGCAGCTTGTCAGGGGGCGGGTTCGGTGGCTACACCTTC.

This clone was counted between two and nine times. The rearrangement uses TRBV10-3 and TRBJ2-7; D not certain. The CDR3 contains 12 residues. The germline V gene has CDR1 ENHRY and CDR2 SYGVKD. Trimming cost V 10 bases and J 0 bases, with 10 bases left between them. As DNA, the CDR3 is TGTGCCACACTTCAAGACTCCTACGAGCAGTACGTC. Protein sequence: CATLQDSYEQYV.

This rearrangement joins TRBV5-1 to TRBJ2-3; TRBD1 agrees at 7 bases. Looked up from germline, CDR1 is SGHRS and CDR2 is YFSETQ. V lost 2 bases to trimming and J lost 2 bases; unmatched junction nucleotides: 5. This CDR3 is 15 amino acids long. The CDR3 DNA reads as TGCGCCAGCAGCTTATTCGGGACAGACACAGATACGCAGTATTTT. Amino acid sequence: CASSLFGTDTDTQYF.

The sample holds a few counts of this clone. V usage is TRBV7-9 and J usage is TRBJ2-7; 7 positions agree with TRBD1. Germline CDR1 SEHNR, CDR2 FQNEAQ (reference sequence). CDR3 length: 14 residues. V was clipped by 3 bases and J by 2 bases; unmatched bases: 4. CDR3 sequence reads: CASSLGRGTYEQYV. Written as DNA, the CDR3 is TGTGCCAGCAGCTTGGGCAGGGGGACCTACGAGCAGTACGTC.

This clone was counted only a few times. V is TRBV6-5 and J is TRBJ2-7, with TRBD2 matching over 10 bases. V was clipped by 6 bases and J by 3 bases; unmatched bases: 8. This CDR3 has 15 residues. The germline V gene encodes CDR1 MNHEY and CDR2 SVGAGI. The CDR3 DNA reads TGTGCCAGCAGAACTAGCGGGACCCTTTACTACGAGCAGTACGTC. Protein product: CASRTSGTLYYEQYV.

This clone was observed a handful of times. This chain connects TRBV5-1 to TRBJ2-7; D perhaps matches TRBD1 (6 bases). There are 12 residues in the CDR3. The germline V gene encodes CDR1 SGHRS and CDR2 YFSETQ. V dropped 5 bases and J dropped 6 bases, with 12 bases sitting between them. This CDR3 is CASRKTGPEQYF. The DNA of the CDR3 is TGCGCCAGCAGAAAGACAGGTCCCGAGCAGTACTTC.

This clone has just a few counts. V gene TRBV28 combines with J gene TRBJ1-4; TRBD1 matches 9 bases. With 8 bases clipped from V and 8 bases from J, the junction kept 3 bases outside the gene matches. Germline V gene lookup returns CDR1 MDHEN and CDR2 SYDVKM. This CDR3 region has 12 residues. CDR3 nucleotide sequence: TGTGCCAGCCGGACAGGGGTCGAAAAACTGTTTTTT. This sequence encodes CASRTGVEKLFF.

The V and J genes are TRBV11-2 and TRBJ2-1; 9 bases are a match to TRBD2. Trimming at V came to 3 bases and at J to 6 bases, leaving 3 bases not matched to a gene. The CDR3 covers 14 residues. CDR1 is SGHAT and CDR2 is FQNNGV in the germline V gene. CDR3 region: CASSFGGRGNEQFF. The CDR3 bases are TGTGCCAGCAGCTTCGGCGGGAGGGGCAATGAGCAGTTCTTC.

The rearrangement uses TRBV27 and TRBJ2-2; perhaps TRBD1 as D (5 bases). V gave up 3 bases and J gave up 8 bases, with 10 bases separating them. This CDR3 region has 13 residues. Per the germline V gene, CDR1 is MNHEY and CDR2 is SMNVEV (reference sequence). DNA for the CDR3: TGTGCCAGCAGTTTCTTGCGGACAGGGGAGCTGTTTTTT. This translates into CASSFLRTGELFF.

The V gene is TRBV15, the J gene TRBJ1-4, with D perhaps TRBD1 (5 bases). This CDR3 has 19 amino acids. From germline, CDR1 is LNHNV and CDR2 YYDKDF (reference sequence). V was pared by 0 bases and J by 0 bases, with 17 bases between. The CDR3 sequence is CATSRDRAAGDPTNEKLFF. CDR3 nucleotides: TGTGCCACCAGCAGAGATCGGGCGGCGGGGGACCCAACTAATGAAAAACTGTTTTTT.

The V and J genes are TRBV7-9 and TRBJ1-2, with D unresolved. The CDR3 sequence is 14 residues long. The V end lost 1 base, the J end lost 7 bases, and 13 bases lay between the germline ends. Germline CDR1 SEHNR, CDR2 FQNEAQ (reference sequence). CDR3 sequence: CASSLDSTAGGYTF. In DNA form, the CDR3 reads TGTGCCAGCAGCTTAGACAGTACGGCGGGTGGCTACACCTTC.

In its sample, this clone was seen a few times. This chain joins TRBV18 and TRBJ2-7, with TRBD2 matching 12 bases. CDR3 length: 17 amino acids. With 2 bases clipped from V and 4 bases from J, the junction kept 9 bases outside the gene matches. Germline CDR1 reads KGHSH; CDR2 reads LQKENI. This CDR3 reads CASSPMASGRAGYEQYF. The CDR3 DNA follows: TGTGCCAGCTCACCAATGGCTAGCGGGAGGGCCGGGTACGAGCAGTACTTC.

This clone was detected only a few times. J is TRBJ1-4 and V is TRBV5-1; D may be TRBD1 (6 bases). The V gene lost 4 bases and the J gene lost 8 bases, with 18 bases spanning the gap. From germline, CDR1 is SGHRS and CDR2 YFSETQ. The CDR3 has 15 amino acids. The CDR3 loop is CASSPRDTKTEKLFF. CDR3 nucleotides: TGCGCCAGCAGCCCCAGGGACACCAAGACCGAAAAACTGTTTTTT.

This clone was recorded a few times. The J gene is TRBJ2-5, the V gene TRBV5-1; 9 nucleotides agree with TRBD1. Unmatched junction bases numbered 5, after V lost 3 bases and J lost 2 bases. From germline, CDR1 is SGHRS and CDR2 YFSETQ. The CDR3 has 15 amino acids. The CDR3, as DNA: TGCGCCAGCAGCTCGACAGGGGGACTTCAAGAGACCCAGTACTTC. Translating gives CASSSTGGLQETQYF.

In its sample, this clone was seen a few times. V is TRBV9 and J is TRBJ2-3; a possible D gene is TRBD2 (6 bases). The CDR3 is 17 amino acids. Germline V gene sequence: CDR1 SGDLS, CDR2 YYNGEE. Between the trimmed V and J ends, which lost 0 bases and 4 bases, there was a span of 18 bases. The CDR3 bases are TGTGCCAGCAGCGTAGGACATGGGACTCCTAGCGCAGATACGCAGTATTTT. It codes for CASSVGHGTPSADTQYF.

This clone was detected many times. The same CDR3 arises from other DNA sequences in this sample as well. V usage is TRBV18 and J usage is TRBJ1-2, with 7 nucleotides matching TRBD1. There are 13 residues in the CDR3. The V gene end was trimmed by 3 bases and the J gene end by 2 bases; junction bases not matched to a gene: 0. The germline gives CDR1 KGHSH, CDR2 LQKENI. The chain's CDR3 is CASSPDRNYGYTF. The CDR3 DNA follows: TGTGCCAGCTCACCGGACAGGAACTATGGCTACACCTTC. Full variable domain (rest looked up from reference TRBV18 and TRBJ1-2): NAGVMQNPRHLVRRRGQEARLRCSPMKGHSHVYWYRQLPEEGLKFMVYLQKENIIDESGMPKERFSAEFPKEGPSILRIQQVVRGDSAAYFCASSPDRNYGYTFGSGTRLTVV.

The genes are TRBV5-1 and TRBJ2-2, with D perhaps matching TRBD1 (5 bases). The CDR3 length is 14 residues. Looked up from germline, CDR1 is SGHRS and CDR2 is YFSETQ. The V end was cut by 0 bases, the J end by 7 bases, with 10 bases between. The CDR3 sequence: CASSLEAGRGELFF. The CDR3 bases are TGCGCCAGCAGCTTGGAGGCAGGGCGCGGGGAGCTGTTTTTT.

CDR3 nucleotide sequence: TGTGCCAGCAGGGCCGCAGGGGGCACAGATACGCAGTATTTT. It codes for CASRAAGGTDTQYF. The gene calls are TRBV7-3 and TRBJ2-3, with TRBD1 as a possible D gene (6 bases). Trimming took off 6 bases at V and 1 base at J, with 11 bases between the two ends. Germline lookup yields CDR1 SGHTA and CDR2 FQGTGA. CDR3 length equals 14 residues.

The rearrangement links TRBV28 to TRBJ2-5, with 13 nucleotides matching TRBD2. CDR3 length: 19 amino acids. The V gene end was trimmed by 2 bases and the J gene end by 9 bases; junction bases not matched to a gene: 18. From germline, CDR1 is MDHEN and CDR2 SYDVKM. The CDR3 reads CASSLGPMMGLAGRIAQYF. CDR3 sequence (DNA): TGTGCCAGCAGTTTAGGACCCATGATGGGACTAGCGGGGCGTATCGCCCAGTACTTC.

V usage is TRBV7-2 and J usage is TRBJ2-3, with 7 bases lining up with TRBD2. The germline gives CDR1 SGHTA, CDR2 FQGNSA. This CDR3 contains 16 residues. The trim removed 2 bases at V and 2 bases at J, leaving 7 bases unmatched. CDR3 sequence reads: CASSLYSGPYTDTQYF. The CDR3 region has the DNA TGTGCCAGCAGCTTATATAGCGGGCCGTACACAGATACGCAGTATTTT.

This clone turned up a few times. The chain employs TRBV28 and TRBJ2-3; D gene uncertain. Germline lookup yields CDR1 MDHEN and CDR2 SYDVKM. V was clipped by 6 bases and J by 6 bases, with 7 bases between them. CDR3 size: 11 residues. The CDR3 region is CASRLRDTQYF. In DNA form, the CDR3 reads TGTGCCAGCAGGCTCCGGGATACGCAGTATTTT.

The chain joins TRBV28 to TRBJ2-3; 8 bases align to TRBD2. The germline CDR1 and CDR2 sequences are MDHEN and SYDVKM. J gave up 6 bases and V 6 bases, and 11 bases lay outside the gene matches. This CDR3 comprises 15 residues. The chain's CDR3 is CASSSTGTRTDTQYF. The CDR3 nucleotides read TGTGCCAGCAGCTCTACTGGGACTAGAACGGATACGCAGTATTTT.

This clone was seen only a few times. V usage is TRBV7-8 and J usage is TRBJ1-1, with 7 nucleotides matching TRBD1. The germline V gene has CDR1 SGHVS and CDR2 FQNEAQ. V lost 7 bases to trimming and J lost 4 bases; unmatched junction nucleotides: 18. The CDR3 has 17 residues. The CDR3 sequence: CASTSAFRGQAGTEAFF. The DNA of the CDR3 is TGTGCCAGCACCTCCGCCTTCCGCGGACAGGCGGGCACTGAAGCTTTCTTT.

The chain joins TRBV14 to TRBJ2-3, with 7 bases lining up with TRBD1. CDR3 length: 15 residues. CDR1 is SGHDN, CDR2 FVKESK, per germline. V lost 0 bases and J lost 2; bases outside the gene matches: 2. CDR3 coding DNA: TGTGCCAGCAGCCAAGAAACAGGGGTCACAGATACGCAGTATTTT. Amino acid sequence: CASSQETGVTDTQYF.

This clone was counted between two and nine times. The chain carries TRBV4-3 and TRBJ1-2; D may be TRBD1 (5 bases). V was clipped by 1 base and J by 4 bases, with 13 bases between them. Germline loops: CDR1 LGHNA, CDR2 YSLEER. The CDR3 covers 15 residues. The CDR3 region is CASSQVARGGYGYTF. DNA for the CDR3: TGCGCCAGCAGCCAAGTGGCCCGGGGGGGCTATGGCTACACCTTC.

CDR3 loop: CASSAGQGVNQPQHF. The CDR3 region has the DNA TGTGCCAGCAGCGCCGGACAGGGGGTAAATCAGCCCCAGCATTTT. The V call is TRBV5-4, the J call TRBJ1-5; 10 bases line up with TRBD1. The V gene end was trimmed by 4 bases and the J gene end by 4 bases; junction bases not matched to a gene: 5. Germline CDR1 is SGHNT and CDR2 is YYREEE (reference sequence). This CDR3 region has 15 residues.

The V gene is TRBV7-3, the J gene TRBJ2-2, with D maybe TRBD2 (8 bases). This CDR3 is built from 16 residues. In germline, CDR1 is SGHTA, CDR2 FQGTGA. The germline V and J ends were trimmed by 4 bases and 5 bases, with 17 bases remaining between them. CDR3 region: CASSSTGASGTGELFF. CDR3 DNA: TGTGCCAGCAGCTCCACAGGGGCTAGCGGGACCGGGGAGCTGTTTTTT.

This clone was counted only a few times. V usage is TRBV28 and J usage is TRBJ2-1, with D perhaps matching TRBD2 (6 bases). Trimming removed 5 bases at V and 10 bases at J, with 21 bases between. Germline CDR1 is MDHEN and CDR2 is SYDVKM. This CDR3 is 15 amino acids long. CDR3 sequence reads: CASSRDSGGGKEQFF. The CDR3 DNA sequence: TGTGCCAGCAGTCGGGACTCCGGAGGAGGGAAGGAGCAGTTCTTC.

Only a few counts were recorded for this clone. V and J are TRBV28 and TRBJ2-5; the D gene is possibly TRBD2 (5 bases). The CDR3 extends over 15 amino acids. Trimming stripped 3 bases from V and 3 bases from J, with 14 bases between. The V gene's germline CDR1 is MDHEN and CDR2 SYDVKM. CDR3 in amino acids: CASSFHGVTEETQYF. As DNA, the CDR3 is TGTGCCAGCAGTTTTCACGGGGTAACGGAAGAGACCCAGTACTTC.